This T cell receptor (beta chain) was documented in a study of cytomegalovirus exposure and HLA in healthy donors. Study-wide results and caveats: TCR clusters originating in the first cohort tended to co-occur in the 110 or so validation repertoires, according to a later analysis. Diagnosis of cytomegalovirus status made by the classifier reportedly showed high specificity and sensitivity. It was confirmed in vitro that three of the CMV-associated chains were specific for CMV antigens. Most TCR sequences showed up rarely, but some public TCRs showed up in many donors.

Concerning this clone: Its antigen is unknown.

The protocol was immunoSEQ multiplex PCR, while the TCRdb copy is restricted to in-frame clones and leaves out a portion. This table holds 150,000 or so clones, around 84% found once. V was shortened by 2 bases and J by 2 bases, with 12 bases between the two germline ends. CDR1 is GTSNPN, CDR2 SVGIG, per germline (reference sequence). The CDR3 is made up of 14 amino acids. The sequenced sample was PBMCs. The clonotype was recovered from a human donor in good health. This chain uses TRBV30 with TRBJ1-2; possible D gene TRBD1, 5 bases. Here the CDR3 reads CAWSTGVQNYGYTF. Here the CDR3 DNA reads TGTGCCTGGAGTACGGGGGTCCAGAACTATGGCTACACCTTC.